The entry below gives a single T cell receptor beta chain sequence along with its context. RNA transcripts yielded amplified TCR beta CDR3 regions. HTBI-primed RT-PCR formed the first round, and a multiplex PCR formed the second. TCRdb re-called the multiplex PCR reads with MiXCR, one entry per CDR3 protein. The profile shows more than 550,000 distinct CDR3 sequences, under 50% of them singletons. The data stem from a study of Graves' ophthalmopathy and Graves' hyperthyroidism. Trimming removed 2 bases from V and 0 bases from J; junction bases left unmatched: 16. The CDR3 sequence is 21 residues long. In germline, CDR1 is MGHDK, CDR2 SYGVNS.

This TCR derives from an adult man with Graves' ophthalmopathy. V and J are TRBV25-1 and TRBJ2-2; 9 nucleotides line up with TRBD2. Sequencing was carried out using peripheral blood. The CDR3 region is CASSEALPGIAGVPNTGELFF. The DNA of the CDR3 is TGTGCCAGCAGTGAAGCATTACCTGGGATAGCGGGGGTACCGAACACCGGGGAGCTGTTTTTT.